A single sample is the source of the 12 T cell receptor beta chains below, sequenced in a study of identical twins. Using its own MiXCR run on the 5' RACE reads, TCRdb lists one record per CDR3 protein. The sample gives 1.5 million to 2 million distinct CDR3 sequences, 32% of which show up once; around 0.25% is in the top ten. Source material: cord blood. The receptors here all came from a newborn girl in good health.

The chain employs TRBV7-9 and TRBJ1-1, with a weak D call TRBD1 (6 bases). Germline CDR1 is SEHNR and CDR2 is FQNEAQ (reference sequence). CDR3 size: 15 residues. The germline V and J ends were trimmed by 4 bases and 0 bases, with 12 bases remaining between them. DNA for the CDR3: TGTGCCAGCAGCTCAGGGGTTCGGTTGAACACTGAAGCTTTCTTT. Translation gives CASSSGVRLNTEAFF. Together with reference TRBV7-9 and TRBJ1-1, the CDR3 gives the full variable domain: DTGVSQNPRHKITKRGQNVTFRCDPISEHNRLYWYRQTLGQGPEFLTYFQNEAQLEKSRLLSDRFSAERPKGSFSTLEIQRTEQGDSAMYLCASSSGVRLNTEAFFGQGTRLTVV.

There are a few counts of this clonotype. The V and J genes are TRBV20-1 and TRBJ1-2; possible D gene TRBD1, 5 bases. Germline CDR1 DFQATT, CDR2 SNEGSKA (reference sequence). V was clipped by 6 bases and J by 6 bases, with 8 bases between them. This CDR3 is 10 amino acids long. The CDR3 sequence is CSAGADGYTF. The DNA for the CDR3 is TGCAGTGCAGGGGCGGATGGCTACACCTTC.

In this sample, this clonotype turned up many times. This chain joins TRBV20-1 and TRBJ2-4; possibly TRBD1 for D (6 bases). Germline V gene sequence: CDR1 DFQATT, CDR2 SNEGSKA (reference sequence). Trimming pared 5 bases from V and 0 bases from J, leaving 14 bases between. The CDR3 runs 15 residues. CDR3 residues: CSAVQQGTAKNIQYF. The DNA of the CDR3 is TGCAGTGCTGTACAACAGGGTACAGCCAAAAACATTCAGTACTTC.

This clonotype was seen a few times. J is TRBJ2-1 and V is TRBV20-1; D tentatively reads TRBD1 or TRBD2 (7 bases each). Germline V lookup: CDR1 DFQATT, CDR2 SNEGSKA (reference sequence). This CDR3 has 14 amino acids. V shed 4 bases and J shed 7 bases, with 17 bases lying between them. The DNA for the CDR3 is TGCAGTGCTAAGGTTTACAGGGGAGGGAATGAGCAGTTCTTC. Its translation: CSAKVYRGGNEQFF.

This clonotype was seen a handful of times. V and J are TRBV6-2 or TRBV6-3 and TRBJ2-3, with 9 bases lining up with TRBD2. V shed 8 bases and J 1 base; nucleotides not matched to a gene: 13. CDR1 is MNHEY and CDR2 is SVGEGT in the germline V gene. The CDR3 is 17 amino acids. This chain's CDR3 is CASRISAGGRGTDTQYF. In DNA, the CDR3 is TGTGCCAGCCGGATCTCAGCGGGAGGTCGGGGCACAGATACGCAGTATTTT.

The CDR3 loop is CASSYSDYTQYF. The CDR3, as DNA: TGTGCCAGCAGTTACTCAGACTATACGCAGTATTTT. This chain links TRBV6-5 with TRBJ2-3; D is ambiguous. The CDR3 covers 12 residues. Germline lookup yields CDR1 MNHEY and CDR2 SVGAGI. V gave up 0 bases and J gave up 7 bases, with 5 bases separating them.

This clonotype was seen more than once but under ten times. The chain has TRBV2 and TRBJ1-5; no reliable D call. The CDR3 length is 14 residues. Germline CDR1 SNHLY, CDR2 FYNNEI. Trimming removed 6 bases at V and 3 bases at J, with 12 bases between. Here the CDR3 DNA reads TGTGCCAGCAGGCCAACATCCTCCAATCAGCCCCAGCATTTT. Its translation: CASRPTSSNQPQHF.

This clonotype occurred a few times. The chain employs TRBV24-1 and TRBJ2-2; D call uncertain. Trimming removed 4 bases at V and 4 bases at J, with 3 bases between. Per germline, CDR1 KGHDR and CDR2 SFDVKD. The CDR3 runs to 12 residues. CDR3 loop: CATSESTGELFF. CDR3 sequence (DNA): TGTGCCACCAGTGAGTCCACCGGGGAGCTGTTTTTT.

The gene calls are TRBV28 and TRBJ2-4, with no clear D. The J call may be wrong; the DNA end is better matched by TRBJ2-7. The CDR3 totals 13 residues. Germline assignment: CDR1 MDHEN and CDR2 SYDVKM. In DNA, the CDR3 is TGTGCCAGCAGTTTATACCCCAAATACGAGCAGTACTTC. Translation gives CASSLYPKYEQYF.

V usage is TRBV6-4 and J usage is TRBJ2-7, with a possible D match to TRBD2 (5 bases). V lost 3 bases, J lost 1 base, and 13 bases lay in between. This CDR3 is built from 15 residues. CDR1 and CDR2 from the germline V gene are MRHNA and SNTAGT. CDR3 amino acids: CASSEVPGVSYEQYF. The DNA for the CDR3 is TGTGCCAGCAGTGAGGTTCCCGGGGTGTCCTACGAGCAGTACTTC.

The chain combines TRBV27 with TRBJ1-2; 8 bases agree with TRBD1. Looked up from germline, CDR1 is MNHEY and CDR2 is SMNVEV (reference sequence). The CDR3 length is 16 residues. V was pared by 3 bases and J by 4 bases, with 10 bases of the junction left unmatched. CDR3 protein: CASSLDRVGAPYGYTF. The CDR3 DNA reads TGTGCCAGCAGTTTGGACAGGGTGGGGGCCCCCTATGGCTACACCTTC.

This clonotype was seen a few times. V gene TRBV28 combines with J gene TRBJ2-7; D remains ambiguous. The CDR3 covers 13 residues. Trimming stripped 7 bases from V and 0 bases from J, with 10 bases between. Germline V lookup: CDR1 MDHEN, CDR2 SYDVKM. The CDR3, as DNA: TGTGCCAGCAACACTCCCATCTCCTACGAGCAGTACTTC. Its protein product is CASNTPISYEQYF.